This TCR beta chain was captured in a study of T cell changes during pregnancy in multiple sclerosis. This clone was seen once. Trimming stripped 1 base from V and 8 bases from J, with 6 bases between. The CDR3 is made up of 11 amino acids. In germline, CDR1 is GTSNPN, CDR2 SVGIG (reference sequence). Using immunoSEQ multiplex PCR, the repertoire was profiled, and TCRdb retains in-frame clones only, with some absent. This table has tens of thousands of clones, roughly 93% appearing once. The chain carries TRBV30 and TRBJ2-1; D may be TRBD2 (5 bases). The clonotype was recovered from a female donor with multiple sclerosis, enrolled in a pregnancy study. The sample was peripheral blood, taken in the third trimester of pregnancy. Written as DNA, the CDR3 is TGTGCCTGGAGTGCGAGGGATGAGCAGTTCTTC. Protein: CAWSARDEQFF. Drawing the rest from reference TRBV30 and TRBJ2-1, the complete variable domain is SQTIHQWPATLVQPVGSPLSLECTVEGTSNPNLYWYRQAAGRGLQLLFYSVGIGQISSEVPQNLSASRPQDRQFILSSKKLLLSDSGFYLCAWSARDEQFFGPGTRLTVL.